This T cell receptor beta chain was sequenced during a study of vaccination and CD4 T cells after COVID-19. Sequencing of cultured CD4+ T cell DNA used the Oncomine TCR Beta short-read assay. A single record per CDR3 protein comes from TCRdb applying MiXCR to the PCR reads. The sample yields 12,000 to 15,000 distinct CDR3 sequences, roughly 75% seen once. Remarks on this clonotype: As yet, its antigen is unknown.

Study findings and constraints: Convalescent patients saw a median about 90% of their reactive clones show up only after vaccination.

Stated treatment: roughly 11-day PBMC culture with coronavirus spike peptide pools or control peptides (ViraFEST assay). The CDR3 is 15 amino acids. CDR1 is SGHRS, CDR2 YFSETQ, per germline. V was trimmed by 7 bases and J by 4 bases, leaving 15 bases between them. The sample comprised CD4+ T cells from blood, cultured in vitro. The V call is TRBV5-1, the J call TRBJ2-6, with D maybe TRBD1 (6 bases). The receptor's source is a human donor who had recovered from COVID-19. The DNA for the CDR3 is TGCGCCAGCGGGATGACAGGAACCGGGGCCAACGTCCTGACTTTC. Its translation is CASGMTGTGANVLTF.